The subject of this entry is one T cell receptor beta chain. TCRdb keeps only in-frame clones here, not all; method: immunoSEQ multiplex PCR. The table shows under 85,000 clones, with about nine tenths occurring only once. The CDR3 is 16 amino acids. The junction had 8 bases not matched to a gene; V was cut back by 9 bases and J by 0 bases. Germline V gives CDR1 SNHLY, CDR2 FYNNEI. The data were obtained in a study of T cell changes during pregnancy in multiple sclerosis. The clonotype comes from a female donor with multiple sclerosis, enrolled in a pregnancy study. The chain recombines TRBV2 with TRBJ2-6; 7 bases are shared with TRBD1. The sequenced sample was peripheral blood, obtained in the third trimester of pregnancy. CDR3 residues: CARDHRGSSGANVLTF. The CDR3 DNA reads TGTGCCAGAGATCACAGGGGCAGCTCTGGGGCCAACGTCCTGACTTTC.